This paragraph reports one T cell receptor (beta chain). The source of the sample is a study of T-cell memory formation after mild COVID-19. TCRdb re-called the 5' RACE reads with MiXCR, one entry per CDR3 protein. The sample contains around 320,000 distinct CDR3 sequences, roughly a fifth of which appear only once. The CDR3 is made up of 15 amino acids. Trimming removed 0 bases at V and 3 bases at J, with 12 bases between. CDR1 is SGDLS and CDR2 is YYNGEE in the germline V gene. The sample taken for sequencing was PBMCs or a T cell subset sorted from them (not recorded which). This sequence originates from a man younger than 30 who had mild COVID-19 (a few samples of this study predate the infection). Cell type and time point are not known. V and J are TRBV9 and TRBJ1-2; D call uncertain. For the CDR3, the DNA is TGTGCCAGCAGCGTAGATCCCACCCCCGACTATGGCTACACCTTC. It specifies CASSVDPTPDYGYTF. Drawing the rest from reference TRBV9 and TRBJ1-2, the complete variable domain is DSGVTQTPKHLITATGQRVTLRCSPRSGDLSVYWYQQSLDQGLQFLIQYYNGEERAKGNILERFSAQQFPDLHSELNLSSLELGDSALYFCASSVDPTPDYGYTFGSGTRLTVV.